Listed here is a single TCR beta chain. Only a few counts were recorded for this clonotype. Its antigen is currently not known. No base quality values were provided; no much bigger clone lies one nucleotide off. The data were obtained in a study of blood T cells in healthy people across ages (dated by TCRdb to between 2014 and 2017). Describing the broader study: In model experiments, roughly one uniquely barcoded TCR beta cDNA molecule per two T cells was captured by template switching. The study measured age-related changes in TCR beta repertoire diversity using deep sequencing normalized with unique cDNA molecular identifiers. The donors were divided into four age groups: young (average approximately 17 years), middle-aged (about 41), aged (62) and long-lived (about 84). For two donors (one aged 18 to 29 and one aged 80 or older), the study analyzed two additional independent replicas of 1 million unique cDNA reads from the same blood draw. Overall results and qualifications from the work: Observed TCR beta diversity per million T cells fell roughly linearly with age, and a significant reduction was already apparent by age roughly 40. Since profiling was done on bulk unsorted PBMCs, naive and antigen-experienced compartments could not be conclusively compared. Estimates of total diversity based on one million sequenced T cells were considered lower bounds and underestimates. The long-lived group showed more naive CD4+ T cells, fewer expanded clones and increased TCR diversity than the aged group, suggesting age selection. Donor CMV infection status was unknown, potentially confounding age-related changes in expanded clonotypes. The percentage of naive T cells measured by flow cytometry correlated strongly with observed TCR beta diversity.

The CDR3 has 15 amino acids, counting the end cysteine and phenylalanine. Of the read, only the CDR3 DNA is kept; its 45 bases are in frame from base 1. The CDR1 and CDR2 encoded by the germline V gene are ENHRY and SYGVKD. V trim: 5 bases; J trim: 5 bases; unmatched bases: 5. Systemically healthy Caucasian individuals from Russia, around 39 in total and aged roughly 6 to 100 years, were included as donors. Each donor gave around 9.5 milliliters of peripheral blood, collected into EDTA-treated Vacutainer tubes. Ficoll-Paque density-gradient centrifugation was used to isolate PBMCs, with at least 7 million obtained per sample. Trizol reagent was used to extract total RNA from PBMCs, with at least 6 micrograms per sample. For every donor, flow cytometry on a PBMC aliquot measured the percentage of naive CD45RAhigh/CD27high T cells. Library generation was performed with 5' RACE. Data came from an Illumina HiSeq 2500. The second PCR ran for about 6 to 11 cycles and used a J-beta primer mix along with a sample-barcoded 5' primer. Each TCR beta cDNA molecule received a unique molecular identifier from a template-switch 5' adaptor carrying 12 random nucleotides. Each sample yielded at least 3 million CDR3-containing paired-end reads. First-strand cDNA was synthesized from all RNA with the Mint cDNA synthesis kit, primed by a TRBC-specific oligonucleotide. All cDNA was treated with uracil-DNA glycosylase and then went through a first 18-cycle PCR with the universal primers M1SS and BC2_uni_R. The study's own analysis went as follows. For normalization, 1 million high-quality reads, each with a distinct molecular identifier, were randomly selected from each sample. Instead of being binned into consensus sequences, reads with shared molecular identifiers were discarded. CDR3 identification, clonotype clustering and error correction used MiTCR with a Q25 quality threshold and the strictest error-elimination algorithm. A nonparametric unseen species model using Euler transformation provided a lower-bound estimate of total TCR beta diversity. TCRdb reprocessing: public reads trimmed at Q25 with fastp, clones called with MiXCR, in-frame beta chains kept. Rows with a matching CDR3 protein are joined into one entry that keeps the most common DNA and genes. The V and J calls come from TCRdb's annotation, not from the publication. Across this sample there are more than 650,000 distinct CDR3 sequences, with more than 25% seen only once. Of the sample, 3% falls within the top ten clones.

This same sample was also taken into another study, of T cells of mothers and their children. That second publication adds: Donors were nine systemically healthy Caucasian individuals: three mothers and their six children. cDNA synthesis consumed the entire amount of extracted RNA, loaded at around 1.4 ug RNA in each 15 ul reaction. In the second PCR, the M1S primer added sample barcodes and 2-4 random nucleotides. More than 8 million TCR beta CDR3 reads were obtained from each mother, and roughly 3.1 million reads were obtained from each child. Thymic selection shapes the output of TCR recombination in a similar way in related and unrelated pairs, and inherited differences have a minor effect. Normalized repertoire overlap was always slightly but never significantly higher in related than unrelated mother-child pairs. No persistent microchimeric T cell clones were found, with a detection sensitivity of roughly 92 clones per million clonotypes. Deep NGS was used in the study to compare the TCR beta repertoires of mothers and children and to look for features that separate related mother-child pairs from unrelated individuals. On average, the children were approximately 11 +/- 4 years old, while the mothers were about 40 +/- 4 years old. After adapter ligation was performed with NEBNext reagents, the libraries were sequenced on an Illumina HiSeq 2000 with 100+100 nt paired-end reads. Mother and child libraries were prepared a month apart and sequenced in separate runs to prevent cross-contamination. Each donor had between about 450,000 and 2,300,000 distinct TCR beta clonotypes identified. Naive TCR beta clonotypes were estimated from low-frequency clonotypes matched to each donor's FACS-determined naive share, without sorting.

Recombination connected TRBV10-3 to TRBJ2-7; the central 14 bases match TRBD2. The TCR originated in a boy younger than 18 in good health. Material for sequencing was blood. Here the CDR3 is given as CAISSTSGGDHEQYF. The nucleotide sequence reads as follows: TGTGCCATCAGTTCGACTAGCGGGGGGGATCACGAGCAGTACTTC.